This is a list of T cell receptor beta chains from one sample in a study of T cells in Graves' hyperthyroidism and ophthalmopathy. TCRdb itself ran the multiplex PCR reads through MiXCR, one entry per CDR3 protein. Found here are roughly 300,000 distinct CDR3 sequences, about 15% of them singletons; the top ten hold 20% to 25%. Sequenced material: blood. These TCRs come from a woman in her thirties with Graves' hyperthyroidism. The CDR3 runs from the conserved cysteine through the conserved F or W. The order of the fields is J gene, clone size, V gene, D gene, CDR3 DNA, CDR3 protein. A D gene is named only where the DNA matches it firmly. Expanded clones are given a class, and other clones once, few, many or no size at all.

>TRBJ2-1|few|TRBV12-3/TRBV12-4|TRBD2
TGTGCCAGCAGTTTAGGTAGCGGGAGAGACAATGAGCAGTTCTTC
CASSLGSGRDNEQFF
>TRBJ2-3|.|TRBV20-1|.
TGCAGTGCTTCGTGGACCGTCACAGATACGCAGTATTTT
CSASWTVTDTQYF
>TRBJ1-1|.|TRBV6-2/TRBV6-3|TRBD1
TGTGCCAGCAGCGGACAGGGGGCAAGGTACACTGAAGCTTTCTTT
CASSGQGARYTEAFF
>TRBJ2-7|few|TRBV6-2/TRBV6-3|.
TGTGCCAGCAGGCGGGGAGGATACTACGAGCAGTACTTC
CASRRGGYYEQYF
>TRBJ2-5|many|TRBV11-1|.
TGTGCCAGCACCCGGACGAACCAAGAGACCCAGTACTTC
CASTRTNQETQYF
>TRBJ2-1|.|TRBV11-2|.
TGTGCCAGCAGCTTAGGAGCCCGGCTAAACAATGAGCAGTTCTTC
CASSLGARLNNEQFF
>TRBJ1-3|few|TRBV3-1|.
TGTGCCAGCGGGGGGGCTTATGGAAACACCATATATTTT
CASGGAYGNTIYF
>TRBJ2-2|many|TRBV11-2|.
TGTGCCAGCAGCTTATCGGCAGGTTCGAACACCGGGGAGCTGTTTTTT
CASSLSAGSNTGELFF
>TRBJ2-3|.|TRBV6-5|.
TGTGCCAGCAGTTACAGCACGGGCGCAGATACGCAGTATTTT
CASSYSTGADTQYF
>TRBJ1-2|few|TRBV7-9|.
TGTGCCAGCAGCTTAGAGGACGGAGGGAGGGCCCATGGCTACACCTTC
CASSLEDGGRAHGYTF
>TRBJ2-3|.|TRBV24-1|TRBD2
TGTGCCACCAGTGACGGGACGGGACTATCCAACACAGATACGCAGTATTTT
CATSDGTGLSNTDTQYF
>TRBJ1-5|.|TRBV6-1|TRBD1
TGTGCCAGCAGCCCCCGCTCTTTCACAGGGGCGGGGAAGCCCCAGCATTTT
CASSPRSFTGAGKPQHF
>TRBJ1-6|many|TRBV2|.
TGTGCCAGCAGTGAATTGTGGGATTCGAATAATTCACCCCTCCACTTT
CASSELWDSNNSPLHF
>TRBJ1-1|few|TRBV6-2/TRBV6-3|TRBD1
TGTGCCAGCACCCTGACAGGGCGGTACACTGAAGCTTTCTTT
CASTLTGRYTEAFF
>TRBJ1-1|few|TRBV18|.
TGTGCCAGCTCACCACGCGAAAAGGGCACTGAAGCTTTCTTT
CASSPREKGTEAFF
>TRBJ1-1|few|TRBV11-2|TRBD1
TGTGCCAGCAGCACGTGGACCGGGACAGGGTCTTTCGCTGAAGCTTTCTTT
CASSTWTGTGSFAEAFF
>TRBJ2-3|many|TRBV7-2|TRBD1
TGTGCCAGCAGCTTAGACCCGGGACAGGGCACAGATACGCAGTATTTT
CASSLDPGQGTDTQYF
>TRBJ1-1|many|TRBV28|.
TGTGCCAGCAAGAGACAGCCTTTTGAAGCTTTCTTT
CASKRQPFEAFF
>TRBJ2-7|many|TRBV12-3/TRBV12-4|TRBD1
TGTGCCAGCAGTCCAGGACAGGGGATCGCCTACGAGCAGTACTTC
CASSPGQGIAYEQYF
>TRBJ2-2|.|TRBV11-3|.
TGTGCCAGCCACTCGTACCCAGGGCTGTTTTTT
CASHSYPGLFF
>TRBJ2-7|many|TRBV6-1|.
TGTGCCAGCAGTGCTACCCCAATCAGTTACGAGCAGTACTTC
CASSATPISYEQYF